Sequencing of this TCR beta chain was carried out in a study of CD8 T cells in ankylosing spondylitis. Study-wide findings and caveats: Some motif variants had been reported before (in reactive arthritis synovial fluid and blood). From matched ankylosing spondylitis synovial fluid, disease-linked clones were reportedly recovered at significantly enriched levels. What appeared characteristic of ankylosing spondylitis blood was a TCR beta motif of fewer than ten highly homologous variants. Relatively rare in peripheral blood, disease-linked clones were also CD8+.

The ends lost 4 bases at V and 6 bases at J; junction bases unmatched: 4. Germline CDR1 is SQVTM and CDR2 is ANQGSEA. The CDR3 is 13 residues long. This clonotype appeared many times. The antigen is not known. Preparation of TCR beta libraries was done by quantitative 5'-RACE with molecular barcodes. TCRdb processed the 5' RACE reads anew with MiXCR; each CDR3 protein has one entry. The sample holds roughly 700,000 distinct CDR3 sequences, roughly 19% seen once. The sequenced sample was blood, either unsorted or a sorted T cell fraction (not recorded which). The receptor comes from a male donor with ankylosing spondylitis. The chain combines TRBV29-1 with TRBJ1-1; 11 bases are a match to TRBD1. CDR3 region: CSVVTGQGAEAFF. CDR3 nucleotides: TGCAGCGTTGTGACGGGACAGGGGGCTGAAGCTTTCTTT.